This TCR beta chain derives from a study of shared clonotypes between healthy human individuals. Study-wide findings and caveats: Researchers sampled blood only, noting tissue repertoires likely differ. Clonotypes shared by all four donors outscored non-shared clonotypes in generation probability.

The CDR3 length is 14 residues. Germline CDR1 reads SGHRS; CDR2 reads YFSETQ. After removal of 4 bases from V and 8 bases from J, the junction contained 8 bases not matched to a gene. In the authors' workflow: As immunoSEQ supplied junction-only sequences (without quality scores), filtering differed. The protocol was immunoSEQ multiplex PCR, while the TCRdb copy is restricted to in-frame clones and leaves out a portion. V, J and clone size derive from that table, while D and trimming were established from the DNA sequence. The sample lists 2 million to 3 million clones, 93% seen once, with about 0.39% in the top ten. Every contributor of samples was a Caucasian grown-up residing in Nashville, Tennessee. As concerns this clone: What it binds is not known.

Sample: naive CD4+ T cells from PBMCs. Documented subset: CD45RA+ positively selected. The sequence was obtained from a man aged 18 to 30 in good health. Some clones in this sample may be carry-over from other donors' samples. This chain joins TRBV5-1 and TRBJ2-1; 8 bases agree with TRBD1. The CDR3 region is CASSVDRGNHEQFF. Here the CDR3 DNA reads TGCGCCAGCAGCGTAGACAGGGGAAACCATGAGCAGTTCTTC.